The 25 T cell receptor beta chains reported below all come from one sample, sequenced in a study of T cell responses to AZD1222 COVID-19 vaccine. The assay was immunoSEQ multiplex PCR, and TCRdb's table has in-frame clones only and misses some. The sample records about 160,000 clones, approximately 94% being singletons. The material sequenced was peripheral blood, taken 28 days after the second AZD1222 dose. Receptors originate from an adult who received the AZD1222 COVID-19 vaccine.

The rearrangement uses TRBV2 and TRBJ2-7; D might be TRBD2 (6 bases). The CDR3 sequence is 12 residues long. Trimming shortened V by 6 bases and J by 7 bases, and 13 bases separated the two germline ends. Germline loops: CDR1 SNHLY, CDR2 FYNNEI. CDR3 sequence: CASSWGTGEQYF. CDR3 DNA: TGTGCCAGCAGCTGGGGGACTGGGGAGCAGTACTTC.

The sample holds a few counts of this clone. The chain carries TRBV3-1 (or the pseudogene TRBV3-2) and TRBJ2-3; 7 nucleotides match TRBD1. The CDR3 contains 15 residues. J gave up 3 bases and V 2 bases, and 5 bases lay outside the gene matches. The germline V gene has CDR1 LGHDT and CDR2 YNNKEL (reference sequence). DNA for the CDR3: TGTGCCAGCAGCCAACAAAGACAGGGAACAGATACGCAGTATTTT. Translation gives CASSQQRQGTDTQYF.

V is TRBV5-1 and J is TRBJ1-1; perhaps TRBD1 as D (5 bases). V was cut by 7 bases and J by 1 base, with 14 bases left in between. The germline CDR1 and CDR2 sequences are SGHRS and YFSETQ. This CDR3 region has 14 residues. CDR3 in DNA: TGCGCCAGCGGCCCCGGACACTCGAACACTGAAGCTTTCTTT. Protein: CASGPGHSNTEAFF. The whole variable domain, filled in from reference TRBV5-1 and TRBJ1-1, reads KAGVTQTPRYLIKTRGQQVTLSCSPISGHRSVSWYQQTPGQGLQFLFEYFSETQRNKGNFPGRFSGRQFSNSRSEMNVSTLELGDSALYLCASGPGHSNTEAFFGQGTRLTVV.

The gene calls are TRBV15 and TRBJ2-5; D is possibly TRBD1 (7 bases). Trimming took off 0 bases at V and 1 base at J, with 12 bases between the two ends. The germline gives CDR1 LNHNV, CDR2 YYDKDF (reference sequence). The CDR3 is 16 amino acids. This chain's CDR3 is CATSREPRGAQETQYF. CDR3 bases: TGTGCCACCAGCAGAGAGCCCAGGGGGGCCCAAGAGACCCAGTACTTC.

This clone was counted between two and nine times. The chain uses TRBV19 and TRBJ2-4; D might be TRBD2 (6 bases). Trimming left V 7 bases short and J 7 bases short, with 14 bases between. Germline CDR1 LNHDA, CDR2 SQIVND (reference sequence). This CDR3 contains 13 residues. CDR3 sequence: CASTSTGTNIQYF. CDR3 nucleotides: TGTGCCAGTACCTCGACCGGGACTAACATTCAGTACTTC.

The chain uses TRBV25-1 and TRBJ1-5; D is unclear. The CDR3 extends over 16 amino acids. CDR1 and CDR2 from the germline V gene are MGHDK and SYGVNS. Trimming removed 4 bases from V and 0 bases from J, with 13 bases in between. The CDR3 is CASSVAQPYSNQPQHF. The CDR3 DNA is TGTGCCAGCAGTGTGGCACAGCCTTATAGCAATCAGCCCCAGCATTTT.

This chain links TRBV19 with TRBJ2-6, with 7 positions matching TRBD1. The germline CDR1 and CDR2 sequences are LNHDA and SQIVND (reference sequence). The CDR3 runs to 17 residues. Trimming removed 4 bases from V and 2 bases from J; junction bases left unmatched: 8. The CDR3 DNA follows: TGTGCCAGTAGTAATGCAGGGGGTGATGCTGGGGCCAACGTCCTGACTTTC. Translating it yields CASSNAGGDAGANVLTF.

The CDR3 loop reads CAINPGAEAFF. CDR3 DNA: TGTGCCATCAATCCCGGCGCTGAAGCTTTCTTT. This chain joins TRBV2 and TRBJ1-1; no reliable D call. This CDR3 comprises 11 residues. Trimming stripped 10 bases from V and 6 bases from J, with 12 bases between. The germline V gene has CDR1 SNHLY and CDR2 FYNNEI.

J is TRBJ1-2 and V is TRBV30; a possible D gene is TRBD1 (6 bases). The CDR3 spans 13 residues. Germline values: CDR1 GTSNPN, CDR2 SVGIG (reference sequence). V was clipped by 5 bases and J by 4 bases, with 14 bases between them. The CDR3: CAWDSGAAYGYTF. The CDR3 coding sequence is TGTGCCTGGGACTCAGGGGCGGCCTATGGCTACACCTTC.

This chain joins TRBV28 and TRBJ2-7; D is unresolved. V was shortened by 4 bases and J by 2 bases, with 3 bases between the two germline ends. This CDR3 comprises 11 residues. Germline CDR1 and CDR2: MDHEN and SYDVKM. The CDR3 reads CASSWAYEQYF. In DNA form, the CDR3 reads TGTGCCAGCAGTTGGGCCTACGAGCAGTACTTC. Full variable domain (outside the CDR3, taken from reference TRBV28 and TRBJ2-7): DVKVTQSSRYLVKRTGEKVFLECVQDMDHENMFWYRQDPGLGLRLIYFSYDVKMKEKGDIPEGYSVSREKKERFSLILESASTNQTSMYLCASSWAYEQYFGPGTRLTVT.

The J gene is TRBJ2-5, the V gene TRBV29-1; D is undetermined. Trimming took 1 base from V and 9 from J, leaving 15 bases between them. Germline lookup yields CDR1 SQVTM and CDR2 ANQGSEA. The CDR3 totals 13 residues. For the CDR3, the DNA is TGCAGCGTTGAAGGCAGCCTACCTTTGGCCCAGTACTTC. This gives the protein CSVEGSLPLAQYF. Filled out from reference TRBV29-1 and TRBJ2-5, the complete variable domain reads SAVISQKPSRDICQRGTSLTIQCQVDSQVTMMFWYRQQPGQSLTLIATANQGSEATYESGFVIDKFPISRPNLTFSTLTVSNMSPEDSSIYLCSVEGSLPLAQYFGPGTRLLVL.

In regard to this clone: A junction boundary mismatches the germline segment, possibly from a read error. The chain joins TRBV7-9 to TRBJ2-2; 7 bases agree with TRBD1. Germline CDR1 is SEHNR and CDR2 is FQNEAQ (reference sequence). CDR3 length: 14 residues. The CDR3 nucleotides read TGTGCCAGCAGTTTAGACAGGGTCACCGGGGAGCTGTTTTTT. Amino acid sequence: CASSLDRVTGELFF.

This clone appeared a single time. The chain has TRBV18 and TRBJ2-7, with a tentative D call TRBD2 (6 bases). V was cut by 0 bases and J by 0 bases, with 12 bases left in between. Germline V gene data show CDR1 as KGHSH and CDR2 as LQKENI. This CDR3 is 16 amino acids long. The DNA of the CDR3 is TGTGCCAGCTCACCACCCCCCGGGAGATTCTCCTACGAGCAGTACTTC. This encodes CASSPPPGRFSYEQYF.

This chain links TRBV2 with TRBJ2-1; tentative D call: TRBD2 (7 bases). The CDR3 extends over 14 amino acids. In germline, CDR1 is SNHLY, CDR2 FYNNEI. Trimming took 5 bases from V and 8 from J, leaving 16 bases between them. This CDR3 is CASSRWGGRDEQFF. In nucleotides, the CDR3 is TGTGCCAGCAGTAGATGGGGGGGCAGGGATGAGCAGTTCTTC.

This sequence joins TRBV5-1 and TRBJ1-2, with 8 bases fitting TRBD1. The ends lost 5 bases at V and 8 bases at J; junction bases unmatched: 8. Germline CDR1 reads SGHRS; CDR2 reads YFSETQ. The CDR3 is 13 residues long. The CDR3 here is CASRTRTGLGYTF. The CDR3 nucleotides read TGCGCCAGCAGAACCCGGACAGGGCTCGGCTACACCTTC.

This sequence joins TRBV7-8 and TRBJ1-1, with D uncertain. V lost 5 bases to trimming and J lost 0 bases, with 10 bases between them. The CDR3 is 14 amino acids. Germline values: CDR1 SGHVS, CDR2 FQNEAQ. CDR3 bases: TGTGCCAGCAGCCCTACGTGGGTGAACACTGAAGCTTTCTTT. Its translation is CASSPTWVNTEAFF. Complete variable domain (other parts from reference TRBV7-8 and TRBJ1-1): GAGVSQSPRYKVAKRGQDVALRCDPISGHVSLFWYQQALGQGPEFLTYFQNEAQLDKSGLPSDRFFAERPEGSVSTLKIQRTQQEDSAVYLCASSPTWVNTEAFFGQGTRLTVV.

This chain joins TRBV3-1 (or the pseudogene TRBV3-2) and TRBJ2-1; D is undetermined. The CDR3 is 19 residues long. V was trimmed by 0 bases and J by 6 bases, leaving 24 bases between them. Per the germline V gene, CDR1 is LGHDT and CDR2 is YNNKEL (reference sequence). Here the CDR3 reads CASSQDASLRPIPFNEQFF. The CDR3 DNA follows: TGTGCCAGCAGCCAAGATGCCTCCTTGCGGCCCATACCATTCAATGAGCAGTTCTTC.

This clone was seen a few times. The V call is TRBV11-2, the J call TRBJ1-1; 7 nucleotides agree with TRBD1. J lost 1 base, V lost 2 bases, and 10 bases had no gene match. Germline-derived CDR1 and CDR2 are SGHAT and FQNNGV. The CDR3 sequence is 17 residues long. This CDR3 is CASSLRFRGRKNTEAFF. The DNA for the CDR3 is TGTGCCAGCAGCTTAAGGTTTAGGGGGCGAAAGAACACTGAAGCTTTCTTT.

This chain connects TRBV18 to TRBJ1-2; 8 nucleotides line up with TRBD1. V gave up 4 bases and J gave up 8 bases; unmatched junction bases: 3. CDR3 length: 12 residues. Germline lookup yields CDR1 KGHSH and CDR2 LQKENI. In DNA form, the CDR3 reads TGTGCCAGCTCACGCGACAGGGGAGGCTACACCTTC. It codes for CASSRDRGGYTF.

This rearrangement joins TRBV30 to TRBJ2-7; 7 bases map to TRBD1. This CDR3 comprises 12 residues. With 7 bases clipped from V and 2 bases from J, the junction kept 5 bases outside the gene matches. CDR1 and CDR2 from the germline V gene are GTSNPN and SVGIG (reference sequence). The CDR3 loop is CAYDRVTYEQYF. The DNA for the CDR3 is TGTGCCTACGACAGGGTGACCTACGAGCAGTACTTC.

This sequence joins TRBV7-2 and TRBJ1-3; D is ambiguous. Trimming removed 5 bases from V and 5 bases from J, with 13 bases in between. The CDR3 is 14 residues long. Germline CDR1 reads SGHTA; CDR2 reads FQGNSA. The CDR3, as DNA: TGTGCCAGCAGCAATCAAGGGCCAAGAAACACCATATATTTT. Protein product: CASSNQGPRNTIYF.

The rearrangement joins TRBV5-1 to TRBJ2-1; D is undetermined. V shed 0 bases and J shed 6 bases, with 7 bases lying between them. The CDR3 loop spans 13 amino acids. Germline V gene sequence: CDR1 SGHRS, CDR2 YFSETQ. The CDR3 DNA is TGCGCCAGCAGCTTGGATACCGTCAATGAGCAGTTCTTC. Translated: CASSLDTVNEQFF.

The chain links TRBV11-3 to TRBJ2-4; D is ambiguous. CDR3 length: 16 amino acids. Per the germline V gene, CDR1 is SGHNT and CDR2 is YENEEA. V lost 2 bases and J lost 0, with 11 bases in between. The CDR3 reads CASSLRAVLAKNIQYF. In DNA form, the CDR3 reads TGTGCCAGCAGCTTAAGGGCTGTGCTAGCCAAAAACATTCAGTACTTC.

The chain couples TRBV7-7 to TRBJ2-3; D remains unclear. Per germline, CDR1 SSHAT and CDR2 FNYEAQ (reference sequence). The CDR3 loop spans 16 amino acids. Deletions cut 4 bases from V and 10 bases from J, with 24 bases between. The CDR3 nucleotides are TGTGCCAGCAGCTATCATACCCCGGACGCAATCGGGCCGCAGTATTTT. It codes for CASSYHTPDAIGPQYF.

The chain carries TRBV18 and TRBJ2-3, with TRBD2 identical over 11 bases. Trimming at V came to 0 bases and at J to 1 base, leaving 0 bases not matched to a gene. Germline V gives CDR1 KGHSH, CDR2 LQKENI. The CDR3 extends over 16 amino acids. CDR3 protein: CASSPPGLAGTDTQYF. DNA of the CDR3: TGTGCCAGCTCACCACCGGGACTAGCGGGCACAGATACGCAGTATTTT.